This T cell receptor beta chain is from a study of OX40 agonist ivuxolimab in advanced cancers. Looking at the study overall: Earlier anti-PD-1, anti-PD-L1 or anti-CTLA-4 therapy was permitted; 30% to 50% had received some. Study conclusions and caveats: It was also the case that some nonresponders had low normalized T-cell clonal expansion.

Sampling of blood occurred at baseline, cycle 4 day 1, and cycle 7 day 1. The table came from immunoSEQ multiplex PCR; TCRdb's copy has only in-frame clones and leaves some out. The sample lists around 26,000 clones; approximately 80% were seen once. The CDR3 is 17 residues long. Germline V gene sequence: CDR1 SSHAT, CDR2 FNYEAQ (reference sequence). To note about this clone: Its cognate antigen is unknown. The junction does not match germline at one end; this may be a read error.

This TCR came from an adult with an advanced solid tumor such as melanoma, head and neck, liver or kidney cancer. Sequencing was performed on CD4+ or CD8+ T cells sorted from blood, taken in a trial of the OX40 agonist ivuxolimab. The rearrangement joins TRBV7-7 to TRBJ2-1; D perhaps matches TRBD2 (6 bases). The CDR3 protein is CASSLGVPGTEDNEQFF. The CDR3 coding sequence is TGTGCTAGCAGCTTAGGTGTTCCTGGGACTGAAGACAATGAGCAGTTCTTC.